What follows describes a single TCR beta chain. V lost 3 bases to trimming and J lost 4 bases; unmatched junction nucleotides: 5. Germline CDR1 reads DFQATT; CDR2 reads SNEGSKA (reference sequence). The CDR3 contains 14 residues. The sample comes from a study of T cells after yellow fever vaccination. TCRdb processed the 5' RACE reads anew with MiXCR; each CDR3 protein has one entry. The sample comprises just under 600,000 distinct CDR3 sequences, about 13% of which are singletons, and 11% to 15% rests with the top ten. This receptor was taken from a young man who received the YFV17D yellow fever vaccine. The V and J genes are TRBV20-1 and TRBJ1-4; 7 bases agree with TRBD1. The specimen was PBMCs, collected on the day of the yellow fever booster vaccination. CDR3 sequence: CSARRQGDNEKLFF. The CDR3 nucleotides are TGCAGTGCTAGGCGCCAGGGGGATAATGAAAAACTGTTTTTT.